These 3 T cell receptor beta chains share one sample of origin, sequenced in a study of OX40 agonist ivuxolimab in advanced cancers. Here immunoSEQ multiplex PCR was the method, and the copy in TCRdb shows in-frame clones only, minus some. The sample has some 52,000 clones, roughly 94% seen once. The material was CD4+ or CD8+ T cells sorted from blood, obtained in a trial of the OX40 agonist ivuxolimab. These receptors came from an adult with an advanced solid tumor such as melanoma, head and neck, liver or kidney cancer.

In DNA form, the CDR3 reads TGTGCCAGCAGCTCCAGTCGGGGGCCTGCCTACGAGCAGTACTTC. Protein sequence: CASSSSRGPAYEQYF. This chain links TRBV7-9 with TRBJ2-7; possibly TRBD1 or TRBD2 for D (6 bases each). CDR3 length: 15 amino acids. The V end was cut by 4 bases, the J end by 2 bases, with 15 bases between. Germline CDR1 is SEHNR and CDR2 is FQNEAQ (reference sequence).

This chain uses TRBV5-1 with TRBJ2-7; 9 positions agree with TRBD1. This CDR3 is 14 amino acids long. CDR1 SGHRS and CDR2 YFSETQ come from the germline V gene. CDR3 nucleotides: TGCGCGTCAATGAAGGGGACAGGGAAATGGGAGCAGTACTTC. Encoded protein: CASMKGTGKWEQYF.

The V and J genes are TRBV7-9 and TRBJ2-7; 9 nucleotides line up with TRBD2. This CDR3 has 17 amino acids. CDR1 is SEHNR and CDR2 is FQNEAQ in the germline V gene (reference sequence). Trimming took 8 bases from V and 0 from J; bases not matched to a gene: 14. CDR3 loop: CASVPFIAGVLSYEQYF. The CDR3 DNA is TGTGCCAGCGTTCCTTTCATAGCGGGAGTGCTCTCCTACGAGCAGTACTTC.